Listed below are T cell receptor beta chains from one sample, sequenced in a study of T cells in Graves' hyperthyroidism and ophthalmopathy. TCRdb redid the calling of the multiplex PCR reads with MiXCR, one entry per CDR3 protein. The sample includes about 570,000 distinct CDR3 sequences, around 13% of them seen just once. Sequenced input: blood. The receptors originated from a middle-aged woman with Graves' hyperthyroidism. Both conserved end residues are part of each CDR3. D genes are given only for firm matches. Size values are once, few and many counts, or a class for expanded clones, and some rows have none.

abundance: many
j_gene: TRBJ2-7
v_gene: TRBV6-1
d_gene: NA
CDR3nt: TGTGCCAGCAGTGAACAGAGCGGACCCTACGAGCAGTACTTC
CDR3aa: CASSEQSGPYEQYF

abundance: NA
j_gene: TRBJ2-2
v_gene: TRBV25-1
d_gene: TRBD2
CDR3nt: TGTGCCAGCAGTGAGACTAGCGGAAGGACCGGGGAGCTGTTTTTT
CDR3aa: CASSETSGRTGELFF

abundance: many
j_gene: TRBJ2-1
v_gene: TRBV24-1
d_gene: NA
CDR3nt: TGTGCCACCAGTGATTCAAAGACTGGGTATGGTGAGCAGTTCTTC
CDR3aa: CATSDSKTGYGEQFF

abundance: NA
j_gene: TRBJ2-1
v_gene: TRBV20-1
d_gene: NA
CDR3nt: TGCAGTGCTATTCTAGCGAATGAGCAGTTCTTC
CDR3aa: CSAILANEQFF

abundance: few
j_gene: TRBJ2-3
v_gene: TRBV19
d_gene: NA
CDR3nt: TGTGCCAGTAGTATACAGGGACTTAGCACAGATACGCAGTATTTT
CDR3aa: CASSIQGLSTDTQYF

abundance: few
j_gene: TRBJ1-3
v_gene: TRBV5-5
d_gene: NA
CDR3nt: TGTGCCAGCAGCTTGGTAGGCCTGGGGATAAACACCATATATTTT
CDR3aa: CASSLVGLGINTIYF

abundance: many
j_gene: TRBJ2-5
v_gene: TRBV12-3/TRBV12-4
d_gene: TRBD1
CDR3nt: TGTGCCAGCAGTTCCCGACAGGGGAGGCAAGAGACCCAGTACTTC
CDR3aa: CASSSRQGRQETQYF

abundance: NA
j_gene: TRBJ1-1
v_gene: TRBV5-4
d_gene: TRBD1
CDR3nt: TGCGCCAGCAGCCCGACTGGACAGGGTGGGCTCCCTGAAGCTTTCTTT
CDR3aa: CASSPTGQGGLPEAFF

abundance: many
j_gene: TRBJ2-2
v_gene: TRBV12-3/TRBV12-4
d_gene: TRBD2
CDR3nt: TGTGCCAGCAGTTTCGGGGGACTAGCGGACACCGGGGAGCTGTTTTTT
CDR3aa: CASSFGGLADTGELFF

abundance: NA
j_gene: TRBJ2-7
v_gene: TRBV2
d_gene: NA
CDR3nt: TGTGCCAGCAGTGACCTCTACACCAGGGGTTCCTACGAGCAGTACTTC
CDR3aa: CASSDLYTRGSYEQYF

abundance: many
j_gene: TRBJ2-1
v_gene: TRBV5-1
d_gene: TRBD2
CDR3nt: TGCGCCAGCAGCCCCGGACTAGCGGGACAAGGGTACAATGAGCAGTTCTTC
CDR3aa: CASSPGLAGQGYNEQFF

abundance: many
j_gene: TRBJ2-7
v_gene: TRBV27
d_gene: NA
CDR3nt: TGTGCCAGCAGTTTTATGGCTAGATGGGCCTACGAGCAGTACTTC
CDR3aa: CASSFMARWAYEQYF

abundance: many
j_gene: TRBJ1-5
v_gene: TRBV30
d_gene: NA
CDR3nt: TGTGCCTGGAGTCCTTCTTCTTTTGAGCAGCCCCAGCATTTT
CDR3aa: CAWSPSSFEQPQHF

abundance: few
j_gene: TRBJ2-7
v_gene: TRBV28
d_gene: NA
CDR3nt: TGTGCCAGCAGTTTTGGACGCATGATGTACGAGCAGTACTTC
CDR3aa: CASSFGRMMYEQYF

abundance: many
j_gene: TRBJ1-1
v_gene: TRBV10-3
d_gene: NA
CDR3nt: TGTGCCATCAAGGTGGGAGAGAACACTGAAGCTTTCTTT
CDR3aa: CAIKVGENTEAFF

abundance: few
j_gene: TRBJ1-3
v_gene: TRBV19
d_gene: NA
CDR3nt: TGTGCCAGTAGCCAGGATGGAAACACCATATATTTT
CDR3aa: CASSQDGNTIYF

abundance: many
j_gene: TRBJ1-4
v_gene: TRBV5-1
d_gene: NA
CDR3nt: TGCGCCAGCAGCTCTTTCCCAGGGGCGGGAGAAAAACTGTTTTTT
CDR3aa: CASSSFPGAGEKLFF

abundance: many
j_gene: TRBJ2-2
v_gene: TRBV7-8
d_gene: TRBD2
CDR3nt: TGTGCCAGCAGCTTAGTGTCTAGCGGGAGCGGGGAGCTGTTTTTT
CDR3aa: CASSLVSSGSGELFF

abundance: many
j_gene: TRBJ1-6
v_gene: TRBV3-1
d_gene: NA
CDR3nt: TGTGCCAGCAGCCAATCAACGGAGGATTCACCCCTCCACTTT
CDR3aa: CASSQSTEDSPLHF

abundance: few
j_gene: TRBJ1-3
v_gene: TRBV3-1
d_gene: NA
CDR3nt: TGTGCCGGCAGCCAAGGTTCCCCTGGAAACACCATATATTTT
CDR3aa: CAGSQGSPGNTIYF

abundance: many
j_gene: TRBJ2-7
v_gene: TRBV7-2
d_gene: TRBD1
CDR3nt: TGTGCCAGCAGCTTAAGGGACAGGGCCACCTACGAGCAGTACTTC
CDR3aa: CASSLRDRATYEQYF

abundance: NA
j_gene: TRBJ2-2
v_gene: TRBV24-1
d_gene: NA
CDR3nt: TGTGCCACCAGTGAGGGCGGGTACACCGGGGAGCTGTTTTTT
CDR3aa: CATSEGGYTGELFF

abundance: few
j_gene: TRBJ2-7
v_gene: TRBV28
d_gene: TRBD2
CDR3nt: TGTGCCAGCAGTTCATACCCTGGGTGGACTAGCAGCTTCTACGAGCAGTACTTC
CDR3aa: CASSSYPGWTSSFYEQYF

abundance: NA
j_gene: TRBJ2-1
v_gene: TRBV12-3/TRBV12-4
d_gene: TRBD2
CDR3nt: TGTGCCAGCAGTTCCCAGCGGGAGCCCTACAATGAGCAGTTCTTC
CDR3aa: CASSSQREPYNEQFF

abundance: NA
j_gene: TRBJ1-5
v_gene: TRBV19
d_gene: TRBD1
CDR3nt: TGTGCCAGTAGACTCGACAGGGCCAGCAATCAGCCCCAGCATTTT
CDR3aa: CASRLDRASNQPQHF

abundance: NA
j_gene: TRBJ2-2
v_gene: TRBV7-9
d_gene: NA
CDR3nt: TGTGCCAGCAGCTTTGAGGGAGAGGCGAACACCGGGGAGCTGTTTTTT
CDR3aa: CASSFEGEANTGELFF

abundance: NA
j_gene: TRBJ2-7
v_gene: TRBV4-1
d_gene: NA
CDR3nt: TGCGCCAGCAGCCAAGAAAACCTCCCCTACGAGCAGTACTTC
CDR3aa: CASSQENLPYEQYF

abundance: many
j_gene: TRBJ1-1
v_gene: TRBV18
d_gene: NA
CDR3nt: TGTGCCAGCTCACCACAATCTGATTCGGGCACTGAAGCTTTCTTT
CDR3aa: CASSPQSDSGTEAFF

abundance: many
j_gene: TRBJ2-1
v_gene: TRBV12-3/TRBV12-4
d_gene: TRBD2
CDR3nt: TGTGCCAGCAGTTTGCTAGCGGGAGGGGGCTCCTACAATGAGCAGTTCTTC
CDR3aa: CASSLLAGGGSYNEQFF

abundance: NA
j_gene: TRBJ2-7
v_gene: TRBV6-1
d_gene: TRBD2
CDR3nt: TGTGCCAGCAGTAGATCCCGAACTAGCGGTGGAGAGCAGTACTTC
CDR3aa: CASSRSRTSGGEQYF

abundance: many
j_gene: TRBJ2-5
v_gene: TRBV5-6
d_gene: NA
CDR3nt: TGTGCCAGCAGCCGAGGGGGGCGCCAAGAGACCCAGTACTTC
CDR3aa: CASSRGGRQETQYF

abundance: many
j_gene: TRBJ2-7
v_gene: TRBV3-1
d_gene: NA
CDR3nt: TGTGCCAGCAGCCTGAGCGGACCTACCTACGAGCAGTACTTC
CDR3aa: CASSLSGPTYEQYF

abundance: NA
j_gene: TRBJ1-2
v_gene: TRBV27
d_gene: TRBD1
CDR3nt: TGTGCCAGCAAACTAACTGGGGACAGTGCCACTAACTATGGCTACACCTTC
CDR3aa: CASKLTGDSATNYGYTF

abundance: NA
j_gene: TRBJ2-7
v_gene: TRBV6-1
d_gene: NA
CDR3nt: TGTGCCAGCAGCGCGGGGTGGGAGCAGTACTTC
CDR3aa: CASSAGWEQYF

abundance: many
j_gene: TRBJ1-1
v_gene: TRBV28
d_gene: NA
CDR3nt: TGTGCCAGCAGTCCACATATGAACACTGAAGCTTTCTTT
CDR3aa: CASSPHMNTEAFF

abundance: many
j_gene: TRBJ1-5
v_gene: TRBV12-3/TRBV12-4
d_gene: NA
CDR3nt: TGTGCCAGCAGTTTCAGGAGCAATCAGCCCCAGCATTTT
CDR3aa: CASSFRSNQPQHF

abundance: many
j_gene: TRBJ2-7
v_gene: TRBV12-3/TRBV12-4
d_gene: NA
CDR3nt: TGTGCCAGCAGTTTAGGTGGGGGCCGGAACGAGCAGTACTTC
CDR3aa: CASSLGGGRNEQYF

abundance: NA
j_gene: TRBJ1-2
v_gene: TRBV4-1
d_gene: NA
CDR3nt: TGCGCCAGCAGCCAAGAGGGAAAGTATGGCTACACCTTC
CDR3aa: CASSQEGKYGYTF

abundance: few
j_gene: TRBJ1-1
v_gene: TRBV6-5
d_gene: TRBD1
CDR3nt: TGTGCCAGCAGTTACTTGGGAGTAATTTCGTCGGACAGGGAAGGGAGGGGAGCTTTCTTT
CDR3aa: CASSYLGVISSDREGRGAFF

abundance: many
j_gene: TRBJ1-2
v_gene: TRBV12-5
d_gene: NA
CDR3nt: TGTGCTAGTGGTTTGGCTATAGGGGCTTCGACTGGCTACACCTTC
CDR3aa: CASGLAIGASTGYTF

abundance: many
j_gene: TRBJ1-1
v_gene: TRBV6-1
d_gene: TRBD1
CDR3nt: TGTGCCAGCAAAGTATTGACAGGGGTAACCACTGAAGCTTTCTTT
CDR3aa: CASKVLTGVTTEAFF

abundance: few
j_gene: TRBJ2-7
v_gene: TRBV6-1
d_gene: NA
CDR3nt: TGTGCCAGCAGACAAAGTGTATCCTACGAGCAGTACTTC
CDR3aa: CASRQSVSYEQYF